These T cell receptor beta chains were read from a single sample in a study of OX40 agonist ivuxolimab in advanced cancers. Generated by immunoSEQ multiplex PCR, the TCRdb table keeps only in-frame clones and is missing some. Among 65,000 to 80,000 clones, 90% to 95% were seen once, and the ten largest hold roughly 0.69%. Sequencing was performed on CD4+ or CD8+ T cells sorted from blood, taken in a trial of the OX40 agonist ivuxolimab. These receptors all stem from an adult with an advanced solid tumor such as melanoma, head and neck, liver or kidney cancer. Both conserved end residues are part of each CDR3. D genes are given only for firm matches. Some rows mark clone size as missing; the rest say once, few, many or name a class of expanded clone.

TRBJ2-7	.	TRBV5-1	few	CASSLDGTYEQYF	TGCGCCAGCAGCCTGGACGGGACCTACGAGCAGTACTTC
TRBJ2-7	.	TRBV5-1	.	CATPRGQRLGYEQYF	TGCGCCACCCCCCGGGGTCAGCGGCTCGGCTACGAGCAGTACTTC
TRBJ2-3	.	TRBV5-1	.	CASSPTGARERTDTQYF	TGCGCCAGCAGCCCCACGGGAGCGCGGGAACGCACAGATACGCAGTATTTT
TRBJ2-5	.	TRBV7-2	.	CASSLAGLQETQYF	TGTGCCAGCAGCTTAGCGGGACTTCAAGAGACCCAGTACTTC
TRBJ2-5	.	TRBV18	.	CASSPPSRQARETQYF	TGTGCCAGCTCACCACCGAGCAGGCAGGCCAGGGAGACCCAGTACTTC
TRBJ2-6	.	TRBV9	.	CASSLDGSGANVLTF	TGTGCCAGCAGCCTAGACGGCTCTGGGGCCAACGTCCTGACTTTC
TRBJ1-5	.	TRBV27	.	CASRLEGSGSNQPQHF	TGTGCCAGCAGATTGGAGGGGTCGGGTAGCAATCAGCCCCAGCATTTT
TRBJ1-1	.	TRBV9	few	CASSRRWENTEAFF	TGTGCCAGCAGCCGCAGGTGGGAGAACACTGAAGCTTTCTTT
TRBJ2-3	TRBD2	TRBV27	.	CASSPIPKTSGTSTDTQYF	TGTGCCAGCAGTCCCATCCCCAAGACTAGCGGCACTAGCACAGATACGCAGTATTTT
TRBJ2-3	TRBD1	TRBV5-6	.	CASSNRDRGTDTQYF	TGTGCCAGCAGCAACCGGGACAGGGGCACAGATACGCAGTATTTT
TRBJ2-5	TRBD2	TRBV6-1	.	CASTSGSRLEETQYF	TGTGCCAGCACTAGCGGGAGCCGGTTGGAAGAGACCCAGTACTTC
TRBJ1-2	.	TRBV7-2	.	CASSLGGNYGYTF	TGTGCCAGCAGCTTAGGGGGTAACTATGGCTACACCTTC
TRBJ2-7	.	TRBV6-1	.	CASSERGYEQYF	TGTGCCAGCAGTGAACGGGGCTACGAGCAGTACTTC
TRBJ1-2	.	TRBV10-3	once	CAISEGPSRGYTF	TGTGCCATCAGTGAGGGCCCTTCGCGTGGCTACACCTTC
TRBJ2-7	.	TRBV2	medium-sized	CASSEGRMADEQYF	TGTGCCAGCAGCGAGGGGCGGATGGCGGACGAGCAGTACTTC
TRBJ1-4	TRBD1	TRBV9	.	CASSFATGDGEKLFF	TGTGCCAGCAGCTTTGCGACAGGGGATGGGGAAAAACTGTTTTTT
TRBJ2-1	.	TRBV7-3	once	CASSFRVTPGLPNDEQFF	TGTGCCAGCAGCTTCCGGGTAACGCCGGGACTGCCTAATGACGAGCAGTTCTTC
TRBJ2-7	.	TRBV6-4	once	CASFYTGLAYEQYF	TGTGCCAGCTTCTACACCGGTTTGGCCTACGAGCAGTACTTC
TRBJ2-1	.	TRBV7-3	.	CASSNRASSYNEQFF	TGTGCCAGCAGCAACAGGGCGAGCTCCTACAATGAGCAGTTCTTC
TRBJ2-3	.	TRBV11-2	.	CASSLDRRGVNTDTQYF	TGTGCCAGCAGCTTAGATCGGAGGGGGGTTAACACAGATACGCAGTATTTT
TRBJ2-2	.	TRBV2	.	CASSERINTGELFF	TGTGCCAGCAGTGAAAGGATCAACACCGGGGAGCTGTTTTTT
TRBJ2-1	.	TRBV5-1	.	CASSMEPYNEQFF	TGCGCCAGCAGCATGGAACCCTACAATGAGCAGTTCTTC
TRBJ2-7	TRBD1	TRBV4-2	.	CASSLTRQGGHEQYF	TGTGCCAGCAGCCTAACCCGACAGGGGGGCCACGAGCAGTACTTC
TRBJ2-3	TRBD1	TRBV6-6	.	CASSTTGGLGDTQYF	TGTGCCAGCAGCACGACAGGGGGCCTCGGAGATACGCAGTATTTT
TRBJ1-2	.	TRBV5-4	.	CASSTRMVGYTF	TGTGCCAGCAGCACCCGGATGGTTGGCTACACCTTC
TRBJ1-1	.	TRBV27	.	CASSLEGENTEAFF	TGTGCCAGCAGTTTAGAGGGGGAGAACACTGAAGCTTTCTTT
TRBJ2-7	TRBD2	TRBV11-2	.	CASSLVASGYEQYF	TGTGCCAGCAGCTTAGTAGCTAGCGGCTACGAGCAGTACTTC
TRBJ2-3	TRBD1	TRBV7-9	.	CASRNPGQVSTDTQYF	TGTGCCAGCAGAAACCCGGGACAGGTCAGCACAGATACGCAGTATTTT
TRBJ1-2	.	TRBV28	.	CASSPHTAGYGYTF	TGTGCCAGCAGTCCCCACACTGCGGGCTATGGCTACACCTTC
TRBJ1-3	.	TRBV12-5	once	CASGGFSGNTIYF	TGTGCTAGTGGTGGATTCTCTGGAAACACCATATATTTT
TRBJ1-2	.	TRBV11-1	.	CASSFQGNYGYTF	TGTGCCAGCAGCTTCCAGGGAAACTATGGCTACACCTTC
TRBJ2-7	.	TRBV30	few	CAWSGSYEQYF	TGTGCCTGGAGTGGCTCCTACGAGCAGTACTTC
TRBJ1-2	TRBD1	TRBV28	.	CASSFAQGINYGYTF	TGTGCCAGCAGTTTCGCACAGGGGATCAACTATGGCTACACCTTC
TRBJ1-5	.	TRBV27	.	CASSPRDNNQPQHF	TGTGCCAGCAGTCCCCGGGATAACAATCAGCCCCAGCATTTT
TRBJ1-1	TRBD1	TRBV7-3	.	CASSLTGLTEAFF	TGTGCCAGCAGCTTGACAGGGTTGACTGAAGCTTTCTTT
TRBJ2-5	.	TRBV2	.	CASSLTGETQYF	TGTGCCAGCAGCCTTACAGGGGAGACCCAGTACTTC
TRBJ2-1	.	TRBV7-2	once	CASSLMTGTYNEQFF	TGTGCCAGCAGCTTAATGACAGGGACTTACAATGAGCAGTTCTTC
TRBJ1-1	.	TRBV29-1	.	CSVGHRNTEAFF	TGCAGCGTGGGACACCGGAACACTGAAGCTTTCTTT
TRBJ1-1	.	TRBV5-5	.	CASRGRYRDTEAFF	TGTGCCAGCAGGGGGAGGTACAGGGATACTGAAGCTTTCTTT
TRBJ1-4	.	TRBV6-5	.	CASSFQGNEKLFF	TGTGCCAGCAGTTTCCAGGGTAATGAAAAACTGTTTTTT
TRBJ1-4	.	TRBV5-1	.	CASSPGPGTSEKLFF	TGCGCCAGCAGCCCTGGCCCTGGGACGAGTGAAAAACTGTTTTTT
TRBJ2-7	.	TRBV15	.	CATSTSGVYEQYF	TGTGCCACCAGCACTAGTGGTGTTTACGAGCAGTACTTC
TRBJ2-5	.	TRBV5-4	.	CASSFGGKETQYF	TGTGCCAGCAGCTTTGGGGGGAAGGAGACCCAGTACTTC
TRBJ2-7	.	TRBV11-2	.	CASSPLGSVAYEQYF	TGTGCCAGCAGCCCCCTCGGTAGCGTGGCCTACGAGCAGTACTTC
TRBJ1-2	.	TRBV7-2	.	CASSRRQTNYGYTF	TGTGCCAGCAGCCGCCGACAGACTAACTATGGCTACACCTTC
TRBJ2-1	.	TRBV9	.	CASSDGMGGIAYNEQFF	TGTGCCAGCAGCGATGGAATGGGGGGAATCGCCTACAATGAGCAGTTCTTC